Below, 20 T cell receptor beta chains from the same sample are listed, as sequenced in a study of regulatory and conventional T cells in RAG deficiency. Profiled with immunoSEQ multiplex PCR; TCRdb holds only in-frame clones, not every one. Of 8,000 to 10,000 clones in the sample, around 94% were seen once. Genomic DNA came from blood conventional CD4+ T cells gated CD25-low CD127-high. Sequenced: CD4+ effector T cells sorted from blood. Receptors originate from a human donor with RAG deficiency presenting as severe combined immunodeficiency.

V is TRBV7-8 and J is TRBJ2-5; 8 bases fit TRBD1. CDR1 and CDR2 (germline): SGHVS, FQNEAQ. With 1 base clipped from V and 2 bases from J, the junction kept 0 bases outside the gene matches. The CDR3 loop spans 14 amino acids. DNA for the CDR3: TGTGCCAGCAGCTTAGACAGGGGGCAAGAGACCCAGTACTTC. This sequence encodes CASSLDRGQETQYF.

V gene TRBV18 combines with J gene TRBJ2-6; no definite D call. CDR1 is KGHSH and CDR2 is LQKENI in the germline V gene. Trimming stripped 3 bases from V and 0 bases from J, with 9 bases between. The CDR3 totals 16 residues. The chain's CDR3 is CASSPDLVSGANVLTF. DNA for the CDR3: TGTGCCAGCTCACCCGACTTGGTCTCTGGGGCCAACGTCCTGACTTTC. Looking up the rest from reference TRBV18 and TRBJ2-6 gives the full variable domain: NAGVMQNPRHLVRRRGQEARLRCSPMKGHSHVYWYRQLPEEGLKFMVYLQKENIIDESGMPKERFSAEFPKEGPSILRIQQVVRGDSAAYFCASSPDLVSGANVLTFGAGSRLTVL.

This chain connects TRBV29-1 to TRBJ2-5, with D uncertain. The CDR3 sequence is 11 residues long. Germline V lookup: CDR1 SQVTM, CDR2 ANQGSEA. V was trimmed by 7 bases and J by 3 bases, leaving 9 bases between them. Here the CDR3 DNA reads TGCAGCGGGGTTAGGGAAGAGACCCAGTACTTC. Its translation: CSGVREETQYF.

The rearrangement uses TRBV29-1 and TRBJ2-5; 7 positions agree with TRBD1. The V and J ends lost 4 bases and 0 bases, in that order; junction bases with no gene match: 2. CDR1 SQVTM and CDR2 ANQGSEA come from the germline V gene. This CDR3 region has 13 residues. The CDR3 region has the DNA TGCAGCGTTGTGGACAGGTACCAAGAGACCCAGTACTTC. Translation: CSVVDRYQETQYF.

V gene TRBV7-2 combines with J gene TRBJ2-3; the match to TRBD1 covers 11 bases. The CDR3 has 14 residues. J gave up 6 bases and V 5 bases, and 4 bases lay outside the gene matches. Germline CDR1 reads SGHTA; CDR2 reads FQGNSA. The CDR3 region is CASSRGTGGDTQYF. CDR3 sequence (DNA): TGTGCCAGCAGCCGAGGGACAGGGGGGGATACGCAGTATTTT.

This chain connects TRBV6-6 to TRBJ1-1, with D possibly TRBD1 on 5 matching bases. V lost 2 bases and J 8 bases, leaving 9 bases between the germline ends. The CDR3 spans 12 residues. Germline assignment: CDR1 MNHNY and CDR2 SVGAGI (reference sequence). Written as DNA, the CDR3 is TGTGCCAGCAGTTACCTACAGGAAGAAGCTTTCTTT. Its protein product is CASSYLQEEAFF.

This clone was seen only once. V and J are TRBV6-6 and TRBJ2-5, with 8 positions matching TRBD2. The CDR3 has 14 amino acids. The V and J ends lost 0 bases and 3 bases, in that order; junction bases with no gene match: 0. Germline CDR1 MNHNY, CDR2 SVGAGI (reference sequence). In DNA form, the CDR3 reads TGTGCCAGCAGTTACTCGGGACTAGAAGAGACCCAGTACTTC. The encoded protein is CASSYSGLEETQYF.

This clone has only a few counts. The chain combines TRBV6-6 with TRBJ1-2; the D is unclear. CDR3 size: 13 residues. Germline V CDR1 and CDR2: MNHNY, SVGAGI (reference sequence). The germline V and J ends were trimmed by 8 bases and 4 bases, with 14 bases remaining between them. As DNA, the CDR3 is TGTGCCAGCGGCGTCGGGTTCGTCTATGGCTACACCTTC. Translated, it gives CASGVGFVYGYTF.

The chain employs TRBV4-3 and TRBJ1-4; no clear D gene. CDR1 and CDR2 from the germline V gene are LGHNA and YSLEER. This CDR3 is 13 amino acids long. Trimming took off 0 bases at V and 8 bases at J, with 7 bases between the two ends. CDR3 protein: CASSQDPGEKLFF. In DNA, the CDR3 is TGCGCCAGCAGCCAAGATCCGGGGGAAAAACTGTTTTTT.

The chain joins TRBV5-1 to TRBJ2-5; 10 bases fit TRBD1. The CDR3 is made up of 18 amino acids. The germline V gene encodes CDR1 SGHRS and CDR2 YFSETQ. Germline trimming cut 0 bases from V and 0 bases from J; bases unmatched to any gene: 8. The CDR3 nucleotides read TGCGCCAGCAGCTTGGGCTGGGGGGACAGGGGCAACCAAGAGACCCAGTACTTC. The encoded protein is CASSLGWGDRGNQETQYF.

This rearrangement joins TRBV2 to TRBJ1-2; D is perhaps TRBD1 (6 bases). CDR1 is SNHLY, CDR2 FYNNEI, per germline. The V end was cut by 5 bases, the J end by 1 base, with 11 bases between. The CDR3 spans 14 residues. CDR3 in amino acids: CASSRAGVNYGYTF. In nucleotides, the CDR3 is TGTGCCAGCAGTAGGGCAGGGGTTAACTATGGCTACACCTTC.

This clone appeared once. The chain combines TRBV5-1 with TRBJ2-7; D unresolved. Trimming removed 0 bases from V and 3 bases from J, with 10 bases in between. This CDR3 is 14 amino acids long. The germline CDR1 and CDR2 sequences are SGHRS and YFSETQ. CDR3 in DNA: TGCGCCAGCAGCTTGGCAGGTCTTCTCTACGAGCAGTACTTC. Translated, it gives CASSLAGLLYEQYF.

This clone has only one observation. The chain joins TRBV18 to TRBJ2-1; the match to TRBD1 covers 9 bases. The CDR3 is made up of 17 amino acids. Germline V CDR1 and CDR2: KGHSH, LQKENI. Germline trimming cut 2 bases from V and 5 bases from J; bases unmatched to any gene: 10. CDR3 in amino acids: CASSPAPQGALNNEQFF. DNA of the CDR3: TGTGCCAGCTCACCAGCCCCACAGGGGGCGCTTAACAATGAGCAGTTCTTC.

The chain links TRBV12-5 to TRBJ1-2; D unresolved. V gave up 3 bases and J gave up 5 bases, with 7 bases separating them. Germline CDR1 is LGHNT and CDR2 is FRNRAP. The CDR3 length is 12 residues. The CDR3 region is CASGLPGYGYTF. In nucleotides, the CDR3 is TGTGCTAGTGGTTTACCTGGGTATGGCTACACCTTC. The full variable domain, its missing parts supplied by reference TRBV12-5 and TRBJ1-2, is DARVTQTPRHKVTEMGQEVTMRCQPILGHNTVFWYRQTMMQGLELLAYFRNRAPLDDSGMPKDRFSAEMPDATLATLKIQPSEPRDSAVYFCASGLPGYGYTFGSGTRLTVV.

The chain carries TRBV20-1 and TRBJ2-5; D is unresolved. This CDR3 contains 10 residues. Germline CDR1 reads DFQATT; CDR2 reads SNEGSKA (reference sequence). The CDR3 loop is CSTAEETQYF. CDR3 nucleotide sequence: TGCAGCACAGCCGAAGAGACCCAGTACTTC.

The rearrangement uses TRBV20-1 and TRBJ2-7; TRBD1 matches at 10 bases. Germline CDR1 DFQATT, CDR2 SNEGSKA (reference sequence). Trimming took 6 bases from V and 6 from J; bases not matched to a gene: 2. CDR3 length: 11 amino acids. DNA for the CDR3: TGCAGTGCGGGACAGGGGCGCGAGCAGTACTTC. It codes for CSAGQGREQYF.

The chain is built from TRBV9 and TRBJ2-5; TRBD1 agrees at 10 bases. J was trimmed by 1 base and V by 0 bases; bases with no gene match: 6. This CDR3 is built from 17 residues. Germline V gene sequence: CDR1 SGDLS, CDR2 YYNGEE. The CDR3 reads CASSVEGTGAFQETQYF. The CDR3 nucleotides read TGTGCCAGCAGCGTAGAAGGGACAGGGGCCTTCCAAGAGACCCAGTACTTC.

The chain uses TRBV5-6 and TRBJ2-1; 7 bases line up with TRBD2. After removal of 3 bases from V and 2 bases from J, the junction contained 5 bases not matched to a gene. Germline V gives CDR1 SGHDT, CDR2 YYEEEE. The CDR3 contains 15 residues. CDR3 loop: CASSYGAGTYNEQFF. CDR3 DNA sequence: TGTGCCAGCAGCTACGGAGCGGGGACCTACAATGAGCAGTTCTTC.

This chain links TRBV5-4 with TRBJ2-5, with a weak D call TRBD1 (5 bases). The CDR3 length is 17 residues. V gave up 4 bases and J gave up 4 bases, with 23 bases separating them. Germline CDR1 SGHNT, CDR2 YYREEE (reference sequence). For the CDR3, the DNA is TGTGCCAGCAGCCTCGCCCGACAGACCCCGTTGCCAGAGACCCAGTACTTC. Protein sequence: CASSLARQTPLPETQYF.

This clone was detected once. The chain joins TRBV7-2 to TRBJ2-2, with 8 nucleotides matching TRBD1. Germline assignment: CDR1 SGHTA and CDR2 FQGNSA. After removal of 5 bases from V and 6 bases from J, the junction contained 5 bases not matched to a gene. The CDR3 covers 14 residues. DNA for the CDR3: TGTGCCAGCAGCACCCAGGGGGCGGCCGGGGAGCTGTTTTTT. It specifies CASSTQGAAGELFF.